This T cell receptor beta chain is from a study of cytomegalovirus exposure and HLA in healthy donors. PCR primers comprised 60 Vbeta and 13 Jbeta primers. Produced via immunoSEQ multiplex PCR; TCRdb's table is partial and in-frame only. Of around 190,000 clones in the sample, roughly 86% are singletons; the top ten hold 1.5% to 2%. Nominal health characterized the donors when sampled, though unrecorded immune exposures were likely. The TCR was taken from a woman younger than 35 in good health and CMV-seronegative. The sequenced sample was PBMCs.

The CDR3 protein is CASSYVGGAEQYF. Here the CDR3 DNA reads TGTGCCAGCAGTTACGTCGGCGGGGCCGAGCAGTACTTC. The rearrangement joins TRBV6-5 to TRBJ2-7; TRBD2 is a possible D gene (6 bases). Germline-derived CDR1 and CDR2 are MNHEY and SVGAGI. The CDR3 loop spans 13 amino acids. V gave up 2 bases and J gave up 6 bases, with 11 bases separating them.